This section outlines one T cell receptor beta chain sequence together with its context. Its target antigen remains unknown. Base qualities are not at hand, and no much larger clone is one base apart. The data were taken from a study of patients and donors after allogeneic stem cell transplantation (TCRdb year 2020). Receptor libraries were prepared by RT-PCR. Sequencer: NextSeq 550. TCRdb cleaned the public reads at Q25 with fastp, built clones with MiXCR and kept in-frame beta chains. Merged by CDR3 protein, the rows form single entries marked with the most common genes and DNA. Across this sample there are 20,000 to 30,000 distinct CDR3 sequences, with 35% to 45% seen only once. The top ten clones comprise around 80% of the sample. The TCR originated in a human donor who was either an allogeneic HSCT recipient or a stem cell or donor lymphocyte infusion donor (not recorded which). It is not recorded whose cells these are; they may come from a transplant donor. The sample comprised blood, either unsorted or a sorted T cell fraction (not recorded which).

Here the CDR3 is given as CSAREDWTSADTQYF. The DNA sequence reads TGCAGTGCTAGAGAAGACTGGACGTCGGCAGATACGCAGTATTTT. The chain links TRBV20-1 with TRBJ2-3; no D gene is confidently identified. A distance of 14 bases separates the germline ends of V and J, which lose 0 bases and 4 bases respectively. Per the germline V gene (reference sequence), DFQATT is the CDR1 and SNEGSKA is the CDR2. Inclusive of the bounding cysteine and phenylalanine, the CDR3 is 15 residues long. The sequence is cut down to CDR3 DNA, 45 bases in frame from base 1.